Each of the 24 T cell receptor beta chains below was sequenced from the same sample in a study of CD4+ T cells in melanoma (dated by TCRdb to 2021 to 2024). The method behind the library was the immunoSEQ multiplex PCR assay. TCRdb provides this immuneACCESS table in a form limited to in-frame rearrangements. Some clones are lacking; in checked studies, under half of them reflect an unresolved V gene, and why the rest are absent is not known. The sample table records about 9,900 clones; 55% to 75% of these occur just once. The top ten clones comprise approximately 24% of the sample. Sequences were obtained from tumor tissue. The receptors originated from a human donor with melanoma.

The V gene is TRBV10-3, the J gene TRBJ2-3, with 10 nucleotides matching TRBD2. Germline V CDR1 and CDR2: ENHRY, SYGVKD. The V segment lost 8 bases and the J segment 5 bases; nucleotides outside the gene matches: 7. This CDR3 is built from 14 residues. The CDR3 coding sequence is TGTGCCATCGCGGCGGTAGCGGGGGGAGATACGCAGTATTTT. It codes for CAIAAVAGGDTQYF.

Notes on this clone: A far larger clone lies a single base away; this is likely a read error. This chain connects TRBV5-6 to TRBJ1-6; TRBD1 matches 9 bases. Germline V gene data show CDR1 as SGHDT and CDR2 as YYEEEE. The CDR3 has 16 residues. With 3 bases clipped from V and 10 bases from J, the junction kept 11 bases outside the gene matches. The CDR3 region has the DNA TGTGCCAGCAGCTCACGACCGGGACAGGGAGGATCACCCCTCCACTTT. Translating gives CASSSRPGQGGSPLHF.

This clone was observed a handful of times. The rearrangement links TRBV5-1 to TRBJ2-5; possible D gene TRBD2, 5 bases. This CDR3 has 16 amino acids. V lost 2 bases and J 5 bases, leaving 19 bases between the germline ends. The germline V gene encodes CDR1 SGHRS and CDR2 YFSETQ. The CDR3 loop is CASSFTSVLTRETQYF. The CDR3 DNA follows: TGCGCCAGCAGCTTTACTAGTGTCCTGACCCGGGAGACCCAGTACTTC. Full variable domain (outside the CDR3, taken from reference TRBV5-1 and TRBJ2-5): KAGVTQTPRYLIKTRGQQVTLSCSPISGHRSVSWYQQTPGQGLQFLFEYFSETQRNKGNFPGRFSGRQFSNSRSEMNVSTLELGDSALYLCASSFTSVLTRETQYFGPGTRLLVL.

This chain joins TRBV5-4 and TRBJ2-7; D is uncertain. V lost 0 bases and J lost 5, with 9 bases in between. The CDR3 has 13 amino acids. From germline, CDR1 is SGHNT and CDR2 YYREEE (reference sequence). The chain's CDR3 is CASSLVSQDEQYF. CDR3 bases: TGTGCCAGCAGCTTGGTCTCCCAGGACGAGCAGTACTTC.

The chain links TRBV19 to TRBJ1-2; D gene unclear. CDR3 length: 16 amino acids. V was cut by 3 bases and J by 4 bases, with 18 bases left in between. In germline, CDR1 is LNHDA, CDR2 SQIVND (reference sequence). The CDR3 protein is CASSIGPASLTYGYTF. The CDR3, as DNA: TGTGCCAGTAGTATCGGGCCAGCTAGTTTAACCTATGGCTACACCTTC. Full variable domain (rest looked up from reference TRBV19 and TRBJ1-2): DGGITQSPKYLFRKEGQNVTLSCEQNLNHDAMYWYRQDPGQGLRLIYYSQIVNDFQKGDIAEGYSVSREKKESFPLTVTSAQKNPTAFYLCASSIGPASLTYGYTFGSGTRLTVV.

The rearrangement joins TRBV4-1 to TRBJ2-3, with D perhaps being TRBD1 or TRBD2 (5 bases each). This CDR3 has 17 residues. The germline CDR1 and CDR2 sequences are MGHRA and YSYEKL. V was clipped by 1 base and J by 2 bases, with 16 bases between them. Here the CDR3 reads CASSQAAEGVATDTQYF. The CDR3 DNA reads TGCGCCAGCAGCCAAGCAGCGGAAGGGGTTGCCACAGATACGCAGTATTTT.

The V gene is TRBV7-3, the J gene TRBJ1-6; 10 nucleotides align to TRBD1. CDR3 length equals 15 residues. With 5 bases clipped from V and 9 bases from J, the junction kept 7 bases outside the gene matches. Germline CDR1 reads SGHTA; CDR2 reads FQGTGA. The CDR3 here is CASSHGTGVRSPLHF. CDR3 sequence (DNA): TGTGCCAGCAGCCATGGGACAGGGGTTCGTTCACCCCTCCACTTT.

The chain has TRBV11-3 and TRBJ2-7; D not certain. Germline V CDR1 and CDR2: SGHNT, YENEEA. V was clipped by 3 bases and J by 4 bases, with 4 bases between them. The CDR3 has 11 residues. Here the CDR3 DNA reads TGTGCCAGCAGCTTGAAATACGAGCAGTACTTC. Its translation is CASSLKYEQYF.

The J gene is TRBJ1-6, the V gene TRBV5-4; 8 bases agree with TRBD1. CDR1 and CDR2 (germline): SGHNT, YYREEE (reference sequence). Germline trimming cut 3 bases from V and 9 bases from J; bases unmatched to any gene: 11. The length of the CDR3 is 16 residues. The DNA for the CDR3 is TGTGCCAGCAGCTCAGGATCAGGGGGCGCAGGTTCACCCCTCCACTTT. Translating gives CASSSGSGGAGSPLHF. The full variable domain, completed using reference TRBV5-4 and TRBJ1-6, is ETGVTQSPTHLIKTRGQQVTLRCSSQSGHNTVSWYQQALGQGPQFIFQYYREEENGRGNFPPRFSGLQFPNYSSELNVNALELDDSALYLCASSSGSGGAGSPLHFGNGTRLTVT.

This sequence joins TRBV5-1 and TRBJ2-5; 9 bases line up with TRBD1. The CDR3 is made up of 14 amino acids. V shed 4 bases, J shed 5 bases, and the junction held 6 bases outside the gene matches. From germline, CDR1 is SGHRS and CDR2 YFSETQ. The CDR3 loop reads CASSERDRVETQYF. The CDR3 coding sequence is TGCGCCAGCAGCGAAAGGGACAGGGTGGAGACCCAGTACTTC.

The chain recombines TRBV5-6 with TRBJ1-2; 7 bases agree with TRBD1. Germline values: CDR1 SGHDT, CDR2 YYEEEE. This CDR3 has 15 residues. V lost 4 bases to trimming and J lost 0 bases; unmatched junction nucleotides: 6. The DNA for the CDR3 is TGTGCCAGCAGCCGCTGGGACAGAACTAACTATGGCTACACCTTC. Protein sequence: CASSRWDRTNYGYTF.

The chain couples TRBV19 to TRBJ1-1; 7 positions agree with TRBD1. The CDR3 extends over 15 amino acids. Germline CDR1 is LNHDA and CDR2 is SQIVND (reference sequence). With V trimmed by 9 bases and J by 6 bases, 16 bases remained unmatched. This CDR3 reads CASRAGRGLSPEAFF. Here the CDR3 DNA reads TGTGCCAGCAGAGCGGGCAGGGGGTTGTCTCCTGAAGCTTTCTTT.

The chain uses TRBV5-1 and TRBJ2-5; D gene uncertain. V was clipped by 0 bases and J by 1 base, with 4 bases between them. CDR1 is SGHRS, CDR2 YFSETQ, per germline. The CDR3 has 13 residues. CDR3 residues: CASSLGVQETQYF. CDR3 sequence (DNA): TGCGCCAGCAGCTTGGGGGTCCAAGAGACCCAGTACTTC.

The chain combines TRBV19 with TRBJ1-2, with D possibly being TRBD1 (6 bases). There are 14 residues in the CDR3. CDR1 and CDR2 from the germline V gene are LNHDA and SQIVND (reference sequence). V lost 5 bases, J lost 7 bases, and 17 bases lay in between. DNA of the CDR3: TGTGCCAGTAGTCTACAGGGTAGTAGCGGTGGCTACACCTTC. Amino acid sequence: CASSLQGSSGGYTF.

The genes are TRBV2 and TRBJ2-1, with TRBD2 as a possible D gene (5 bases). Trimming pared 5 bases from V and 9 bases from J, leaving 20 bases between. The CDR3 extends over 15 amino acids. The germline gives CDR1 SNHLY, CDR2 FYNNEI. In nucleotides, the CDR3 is TGTGCCAGCAGTTCTCAGGCTACCCGCAGCGGTGAGCAGTTCTTC. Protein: CASSSQATRSGEQFF. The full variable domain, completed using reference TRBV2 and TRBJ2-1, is EPEVTQTPSHQVTQMGQEVILRCVPISNHLYFYWYRQILGQKVEFLVSFYNNEISEKSEIFDDQFSVERPDGSNFTLKIRSTKLEDSAMYFCASSSQATRSGEQFFGPGTRLTVL.

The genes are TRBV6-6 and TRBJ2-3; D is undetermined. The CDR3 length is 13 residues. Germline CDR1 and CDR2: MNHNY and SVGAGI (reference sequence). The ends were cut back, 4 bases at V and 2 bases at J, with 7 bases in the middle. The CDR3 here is CASSFSLTDTQYF. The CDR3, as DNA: TGTGCCAGCAGTTTCAGCCTCACAGATACGCAGTATTTT.

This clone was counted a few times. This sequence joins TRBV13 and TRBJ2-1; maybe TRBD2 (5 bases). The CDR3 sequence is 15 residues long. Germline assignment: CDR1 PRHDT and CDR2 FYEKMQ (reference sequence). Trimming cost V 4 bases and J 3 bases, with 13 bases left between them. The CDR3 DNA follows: TGTGCCAGCAGCTCTAGCCGATCTCACTACAATGAGCAGTTCTTC. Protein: CASSSSRSHYNEQFF. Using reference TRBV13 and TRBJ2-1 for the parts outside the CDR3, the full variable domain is AAGVIQSPRHLIKEKRETATLKCYPIPRHDTVYWYQQGPGQDPQFLISFYEKMQSDKGSIPDRFSAQQFSDYHSELNMSSLELGDSALYFCASSSSRSHYNEQFFGPGTRLTVL.

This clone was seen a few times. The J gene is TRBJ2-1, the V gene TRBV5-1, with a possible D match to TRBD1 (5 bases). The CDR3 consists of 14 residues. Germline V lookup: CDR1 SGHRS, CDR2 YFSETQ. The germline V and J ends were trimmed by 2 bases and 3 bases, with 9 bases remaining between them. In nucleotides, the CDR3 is TGCGCCAGCAGCTTACAGGAGATCTACAATGAGCAGTTCTTC. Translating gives CASSLQEIYNEQFF.

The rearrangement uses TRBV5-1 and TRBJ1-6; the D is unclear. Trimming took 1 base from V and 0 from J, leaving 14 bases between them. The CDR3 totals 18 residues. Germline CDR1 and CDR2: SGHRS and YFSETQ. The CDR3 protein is CASSLYLGDYSYNSPLHF. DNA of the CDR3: TGCGCCAGCAGCTTGTATCTTGGGGATTACTCCTATAATTCACCCCTCCACTTT.

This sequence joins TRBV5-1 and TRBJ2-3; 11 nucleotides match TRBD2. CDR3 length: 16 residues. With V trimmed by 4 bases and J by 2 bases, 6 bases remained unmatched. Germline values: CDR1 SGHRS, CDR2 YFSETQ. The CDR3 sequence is CASSRVAGGPTDTQYF. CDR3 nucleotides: TGCGCCAGCAGCAGAGTAGCGGGGGGGCCCACAGATACGCAGTATTTT. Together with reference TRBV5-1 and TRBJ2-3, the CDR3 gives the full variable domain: KAGVTQTPRYLIKTRGQQVTLSCSPISGHRSVSWYQQTPGQGLQFLFEYFSETQRNKGNFPGRFSGRQFSNSRSEMNVSTLELGDSALYLCASSRVAGGPTDTQYFGPGTRLTVL.

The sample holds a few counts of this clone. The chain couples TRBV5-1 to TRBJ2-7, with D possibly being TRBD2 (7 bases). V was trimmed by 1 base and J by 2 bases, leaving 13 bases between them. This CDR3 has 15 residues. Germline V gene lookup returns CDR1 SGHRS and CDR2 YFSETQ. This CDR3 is CASSLLGGRTYEQYF. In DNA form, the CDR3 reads TGCGCCAGCAGCTTGTTGGGGGGGCGAACCTACGAGCAGTACTTC.

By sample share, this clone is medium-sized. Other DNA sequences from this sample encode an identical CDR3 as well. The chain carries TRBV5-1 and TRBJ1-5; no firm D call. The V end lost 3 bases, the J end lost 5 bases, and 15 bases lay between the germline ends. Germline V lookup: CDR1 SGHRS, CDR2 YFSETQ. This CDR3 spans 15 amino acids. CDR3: CASSSVGGPDQPQHF. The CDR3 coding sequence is TGCGCCAGCAGCTCCGTGGGCGGGCCCGATCAGCCCCAGCATTTT. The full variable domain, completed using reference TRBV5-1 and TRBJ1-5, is KAGVTQTPRYLIKTRGQQVTLSCSPISGHRSVSWYQQTPGQGLQFLFEYFSETQRNKGNFPGRFSGRQFSNSRSEMNVSTLELGDSALYLCASSSVGGPDQPQHFGDGTRLSIL.

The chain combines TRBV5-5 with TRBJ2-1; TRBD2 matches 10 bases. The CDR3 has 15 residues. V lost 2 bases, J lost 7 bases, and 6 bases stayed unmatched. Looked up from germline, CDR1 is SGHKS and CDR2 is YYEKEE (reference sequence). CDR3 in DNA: TGTGCCAGCAGCTTTGAGCGGGGGGGTGTGAATGAGCAGTTCTTC. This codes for CASSFERGGVNEQFF.

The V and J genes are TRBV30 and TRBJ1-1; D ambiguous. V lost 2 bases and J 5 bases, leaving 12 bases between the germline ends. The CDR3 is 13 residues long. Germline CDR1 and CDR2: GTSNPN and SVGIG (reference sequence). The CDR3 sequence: CAWSSFIRTEAFF. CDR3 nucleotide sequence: TGTGCCTGGAGTAGTTTCATAAGGACTGAAGCTTTCTTT.